The 5 T cell receptor beta chains given below trace back to one sample, sequenced in a study of cytomegalovirus exposure and HLA in healthy donors. Use of 60 Vbeta and 13 Jbeta primers characterized the PCR. The assay was immunoSEQ multiplex PCR, and TCRdb's table has in-frame clones only and misses some. The table lists 120,000 to 150,000 clones, around three quarters of them singletons. Sequencing was done on a sample of PBMCs. Receptors were obtained from a man between 40 and 49 years old in good health and CMV-seropositive.

The rearrangement joins TRBV7-9 to TRBJ1-5; the D gene is possibly TRBD1 (6 bases). Looked up from germline, CDR1 is SEHNR and CDR2 is FQNEAQ (reference sequence). This CDR3 comprises 12 residues. The V and J ends lost 2 bases and 7 bases respectively, with 6 bases between them. In DNA, the CDR3 is TGTGCCAGCAGCTTAAGGGGGCAGCCCCAGCATTTT. It specifies CASSLRGQPQHF.

The V call is TRBV10-2, the J call TRBJ2-7, with 10 positions matching TRBD1. Germline V lookup: CDR1 WSHSY, CDR2 SAAADI. CDR3 size: 13 residues. Trimming cost V 5 bases and J 7 bases; bases outside gene matches: 5. In DNA form, the CDR3 reads TGCGCCAGCAGTCGACAGGGGGCGGGGGAGCAGTACTTC. Encoded protein: CASSRQGAGEQYF.

The rearrangement uses TRBV5-1 and TRBJ1-2; D is unclear. Germline CDR1 reads SGHRS; CDR2 reads YFSETQ. This CDR3 is 15 amino acids long. V was shortened by 0 bases and J by 8 bases, with 17 bases between the two germline ends. CDR3 sequence: CASSLGVDTMLGYTF. In DNA, the CDR3 is TGCGCCAGCAGCTTGGGGGTCGACACCATGTTAGGCTACACCTTC.

This clone was observed once. The rearrangement uses TRBV5-6 and TRBJ2-5; TRBD1 matches 8 bases. The CDR3 is 14 amino acids. Germline V gene lookup returns CDR1 SGHDT and CDR2 YYEEEE. V shed 7 bases and J 4 bases; nucleotides not matched to a gene: 9. The CDR3 nucleotides are TGTGCCAGCGGCCCGCGACAGGGGCGAGAGACCCAGTACTTC. Its protein is CASGPRQGRETQYF.

V is TRBV28 and J is TRBJ2-7; 10 nucleotides align to TRBD1. Trimming at V came to 3 bases and at J to 5 bases, leaving 4 bases not matched to a gene. Germline V lookup: CDR1 MDHEN, CDR2 SYDVKM. The CDR3 has 14 amino acids. The CDR3 nucleotides are TGTGCCAGCAGTTTTGGGACAGGGGTCGACGAGCAGTACTTC. Amino acid sequence: CASSFGTGVDEQYF.